Listed below are T cell receptor beta chains from one sample, sequenced in a study of T cell responses to AZD1222 COVID-19 vaccine. The data were produced by immunoSEQ multiplex PCR, yet TCRdb's version contains in-frame clones alone and is incomplete. The profile covers roughly 120,000 clones, with 70% to 90% appearing a single time and around 3% taken by the ten largest. Sequenced here: peripheral blood, sampled on day 0 of AZD1222 vaccination. Receptors originate from an adult in good health. The CDR3 runs from the conserved cysteine through the conserved F or W. Each record gives: CDR3 protein, CDR3 DNA, D gene, clone size, J gene, V gene. D genes are given only for firm matches. Clone size, where shown, is once, few, many, or a class for clones that have expanded.

CASSITSGRESEQFF,TGTGCCAGCAGCATTACTAGCGGGAGAGAATCTGAGCAGTTCTTC,TRBD2,-,TRBJ2-1,TRBV11-2
CAAWEGTGRGYGYTF,TGTGCCGCATGGGAGGGGACAGGAAGGGGCTATGGCTACACCTTC,TRBD1,-,TRBJ1-2,TRBV2
CASRAGLAGELFF,TGTGCCAGCAGGGCGGGACTAGCCGGGGAGCTGTTTTTT,TRBD2,-,TRBJ2-2,TRBV28
CASSVGSSNQPQHF,TGTGCCAGCAGCGTAGGGTCGAGCAATCAGCCCCAGCATTTT,-,-,TRBJ1-5,TRBV9
CASSPTGGPQHF,TGTGCCAGCAGCCCGACTGGGGGGCCCCAGCATTTT,-,-,TRBJ1-5,TRBV12-3/TRBV12-4
CASSLGTLTDTQYF,TGTGCCAGCAGCCTCGGGACCCTCACAGATACGCAGTATTTT,-,once,TRBJ2-3,TRBV14
CASSVAAGANVLTF,TGTGCCAGCAGCGTGGCCGCGGGGGCCAACGTCCTGACTTTC,-,-,TRBJ2-6,TRBV9
CASSFYMGRSYEQYF,TGTGCCAGCAGCTTCTACATGGGGAGGTCCTACGAGCAGTACTTC,-,few,TRBJ2-7,TRBV5-4
CASSFSQGDYGYTF,TGTGCCAGCAGCTTCTCCCAAGGTGACTATGGCTACACCTTC,-,-,TRBJ1-2,TRBV7-2
CASSRDGQAYEQYF,TGTGCCAGCAGCAGAGACGGGCAAGCCTACGAGCAGTACTTC,-,-,TRBJ2-7,TRBV9
CASSIGGTGVYEQYF,TGTGCCAGTAGTATAGGAGGGACAGGAGTCTACGAGCAGTACTTC,TRBD1,-,TRBJ2-7,TRBV19
CASAQRGGSYEQYF,TGTGCCAGTGCCCAACGCGGGGGCTCCTACGAGCAGTACTTC,TRBD2,-,TRBJ2-7,TRBV19
CASSLNGGNTGELFF,TGTGCCAGCAGCCTGAACGGGGGGAACACCGGGGAGCTGTTTTTT,-,-,TRBJ2-2,TRBV9
CASSGSSGNTIYF,TGTGCCAGTAGTGGGTCCTCTGGAAACACCATATATTTT,-,-,TRBJ1-3,TRBV19
CASRQYQNYGYTF,TGTGCCAGCAGACAGTACCAGAACTATGGCTACACCTTC,-,-,TRBJ1-2,TRBV12-3/TRBV12-4
CASRLAGGQETQYF,TGTGCCAGCAGGTTGGCGGGAGGGCAGGAGACCCAGTACTTC,TRBD2,-,TRBJ2-5,TRBV6-5
CATAHGAGSRETQYF,TGTGCCACCGCCCACGGGGCAGGGTCGAGGGAGACCCAGTACTTC,-,once,TRBJ2-5,TRBV10-3
CASSLGNRGEYQETQYF,TGTGCCAGCAGCTTAGGGAACAGGGGGGAGTACCAAGAGACCCAGTACTTC,TRBD1,-,TRBJ2-5,TRBV7-9
CSASLQGARNSPLHF,TGCAGTGCTAGTCTCCAGGGGGCGAGAAATTCACCCCTCCACTTT,TRBD1,few,TRBJ1-6,TRBV20-1
CASSSPAGGGFYEQYF,TGTGCCAGCAGTTCTCCCGCGGGCGGGGGGTTCTACGAGCAGTACTTC,TRBD2,-,TRBJ2-7,TRBV28
CASGSNGRSSSGNTIYF,TGTGCCAGTGGAAGTAATGGGAGATCCAGCTCTGGAAACACCATATATTTT,-,-,TRBJ1-3,TRBV19
CASSGGASEQYF,TGTGCCAGCAGCGGTGGGGCCTCCGAGCAGTACTTC,-,-,TRBJ2-7,TRBV9
CASSLGLAVNTGELFF,TGTGCCAGCAGCTTAGGACTAGCGGTAAACACCGGGGAGCTGTTTTTT,TRBD2,-,TRBJ2-2,TRBV11-2
CSVGNEGGSTDTQYF,TGCAGCGTTGGCAACGAGGGGGGGAGCACAGATACGCAGTATTTT,-,-,TRBJ2-3,TRBV29-1
CASSHKGDRLNTEAFF,TGCGCCAGCAGCCATAAGGGGGACAGGCTGAACACTGAAGCTTTCTTT,TRBD1,few,TRBJ1-1,TRBV4-1
CAWGVGYGYTF,TGTGCCTGGGGGGTGGGCTATGGCTACACCTTC,-,-,TRBJ1-2,TRBV30
CASSTGHHEQYF,TGTGCCAGCAGCACAGGACACCACGAGCAGTACTTC,-,-,TRBJ2-7,TRBV11-2
CASSARDRVGYTF,TGTGCCAGCAGCGCACGGGACAGAGTTGGCTACACCTTC,TRBD1,once,TRBJ1-2,TRBV5-6
CASSQRPSGGVADTQYF,TGTGCCAGCAGTCAGAGGCCTAGCGGGGGGGTGGCAGATACGCAGTATTTT,TRBD2,-,TRBJ2-3,TRBV7-2
CATSGSGGNTEAFF,TGTGCCACCAGTGGCTCGGGGGGGAACACTGAAGCTTTCTTT,-,-,TRBJ1-1,TRBV24-1
CASSQGDIRGNYGYTF,TGCGCCAGCAGCCAAGGGGACATACGGGGGAACTATGGCTACACCTTC,-,-,TRBJ1-2,TRBV4-1
CASSSRGREYTDTQYF,TGTGCCAGCAGTTCTAGGGGGCGCGAATACACAGATACGCAGTATTTT,TRBD1,-,TRBJ2-3,TRBV6-5
CASSGQLINEQFF,TGTGCCAGTAGTGGACAGTTGATCAATGAGCAGTTCTTC,-,-,TRBJ2-1,TRBV19
CASSSTGGSNEKLFF,TGTGCCAGCTCATCGACAGGTGGTTCTAATGAAAAACTGTTTTTT,-,-,TRBJ1-4,TRBV18
CASSNKPGQGKNTEAFF,TGTGCCAGCAGCAATAAACCGGGACAGGGAAAGAACACTGAAGCTTTCTTT,-,-,TRBJ1-1,TRBV21-1
CASSGNSGTNEKLFF,TGCGCCAGCAGCGGGAACAGTGGAACTAATGAAAAACTGTTTTTT,-,-,TRBJ1-4,TRBV5-1
CASSSGQANSGNTIYF,TGTGCCAGCAGCTCAGGACAGGCTAACTCTGGAAACACCATATATTTT,TRBD1,-,TRBJ1-3,TRBV11-3
CASSDEQITGELFF,TGTGCCAGCAGTGACGAACAAATCACCGGGGAGCTGTTTTTT,-,-,TRBJ2-2,TRBV2
CASRQDRGNEKLFF,TGTGCCAGCAGGCAGGACAGGGGAAATGAAAAACTGTTTTTT,TRBD1,-,TRBJ1-4,TRBV28
CASGQAAGNTIYF,TGTGCCAGCGGACAGGCGGCAGGAAACACCATATATTTT,TRBD1,many,TRBJ1-3,TRBV2
CASSVGPRDHMNTEAFF,TGTGCCAGCAGCGTAGGGCCTCGGGATCACATGAACACTGAAGCTTTCTTT,-,-,TRBJ1-1,TRBV9
CASSLGDTGSGYTF,TGTGCCAGCAGCTTAGGGGACACCGGTAGTGGCTACACCTTC,-,-,TRBJ1-2,TRBV7-6
CASSPSPGTGANYGYTF,TGTGCCAGTAGTCCGTCGCCCGGGACAGGGGCTAACTATGGCTACACCTTC,TRBD1,-,TRBJ1-2,TRBV19
CASTPGGYNEQFF,TGTGCCAGCACTCCAGGGGGGTACAATGAGCAGTTCTTC,-,-,TRBJ2-1,TRBV11-2
CSARDGSTDTQYF,TGCAGCGCTAGGGACGGCAGCACAGATACGCAGTATTTT,-,-,TRBJ2-3,TRBV29-1
CASSLGRGSDTQYF,TGTGCCAGCAGCTTGGGCAGGGGGAGCGATACGCAGTATTTT,TRBD1,-,TRBJ2-3,TRBV11-3
CAWSLQGWGEKLFF,TGTGCCTGGAGTCTTCAGGGGTGGGGTGAAAAACTGTTTTTT,-,-,TRBJ1-4,TRBV30